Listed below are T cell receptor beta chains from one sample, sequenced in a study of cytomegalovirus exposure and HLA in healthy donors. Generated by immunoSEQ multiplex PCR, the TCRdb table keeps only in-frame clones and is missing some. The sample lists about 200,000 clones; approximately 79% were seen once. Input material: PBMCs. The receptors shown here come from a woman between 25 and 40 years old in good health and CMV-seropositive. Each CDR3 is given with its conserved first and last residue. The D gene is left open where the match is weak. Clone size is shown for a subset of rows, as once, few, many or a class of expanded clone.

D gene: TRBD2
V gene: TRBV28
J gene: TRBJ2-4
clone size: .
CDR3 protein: CASSLHRLANIQYF
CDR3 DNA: TGTGCCAGCAGTTTGCATCGACTAGCGAACATTCAGTACTTC

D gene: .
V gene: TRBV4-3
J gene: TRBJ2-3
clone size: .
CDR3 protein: CASSQDGSGGTDTQYF
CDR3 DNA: TGCGCCAGCAGCCAAGATGGCTCCGGAGGAACAGATACGCAGTATTTT

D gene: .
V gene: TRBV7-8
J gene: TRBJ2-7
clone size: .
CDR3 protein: CASSLLSRGSYEQYF
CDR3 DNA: TGTGCCAGCAGCTTATTGTCTCGGGGCTCCTACGAGCAGTACTTC

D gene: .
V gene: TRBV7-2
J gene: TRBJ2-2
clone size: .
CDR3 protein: CASSLARTGELFF
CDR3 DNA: TGTGCCAGCAGCTTAGCGCGCACCGGGGAGCTGTTTTTT

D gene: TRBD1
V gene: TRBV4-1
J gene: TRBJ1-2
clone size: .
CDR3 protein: CASTNTGGTNYGYTF
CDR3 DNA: TGCGCCAGCACTAACACAGGGGGCACGAACTATGGCTACACCTTC

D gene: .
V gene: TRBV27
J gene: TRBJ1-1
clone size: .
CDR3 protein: CASRTRGGEAFF
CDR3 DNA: TGTGCCAGCAGGACGAGAGGCGGTGAAGCTTTCTTT

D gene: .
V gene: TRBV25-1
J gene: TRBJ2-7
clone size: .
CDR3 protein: CASSDYAHEQYF
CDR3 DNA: TGTGCCAGCAGTGACTACGCACACGAGCAGTACTTC

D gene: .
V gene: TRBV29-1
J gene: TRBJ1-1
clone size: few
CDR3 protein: CSVDWDIATEAFF
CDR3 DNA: TGCAGCGTTGATTGGGACATAGCCACTGAAGCTTTCTTT

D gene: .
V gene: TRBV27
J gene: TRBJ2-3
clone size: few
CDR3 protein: CASSPTAYTDTQYF
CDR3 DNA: TGTGCCAGCAGTCCGACAGCCTACACAGATACGCAGTATTTT

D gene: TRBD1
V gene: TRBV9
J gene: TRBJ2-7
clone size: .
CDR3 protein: CASSPRTGHGEQYF
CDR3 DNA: TGTGCCAGCAGCCCAAGGACAGGGCACGGAGAGCAGTACTTC